This T cell receptor (beta chain) came from a study of T cells in Graves' hyperthyroidism and ophthalmopathy. Study-wide results and caveats: Ophthalmopathy was model-predicted a median around seven months pre-onset. Within blood appeared most thyroid clonotypes that had expanded above 0.001.

Trimming left V 7 bases short and J 6 bases short, with 13 bases between. Looked up from germline, CDR1 is ENHRY and CDR2 is SYGVKD. CDR3 size: 13 residues. TCR beta CDR3 regions were amplified from RNA. The study used the HTBI primer set for a first-round RT-PCR of the TCR CDR3. TCRdb called the multiplex PCR reads again in MiXCR, with one record for every CDR3 protein. Of 500,000 to 650,000 distinct CDR3 sequences in the sample, just under 20% were seen once. In regard to this clonotype: Its antigen is not identified.

This chain uses TRBV10-3 with TRBJ2-1, with TRBD1 as a possible D gene (6 bases). This receptor was obtained from a man in his forties or fifties with Graves' ophthalmopathy. The specimen was blood. The CDR3 sequence: CAINRGNRNEQFF. The CDR3 DNA is TGTGCCATCAATAGGGGGAATCGCAATGAGCAGTTCTTC.